Sequencing of this TCR beta chain was carried out in a study of cytomegalovirus exposure and HLA in healthy donors. Findings and limits, study-wide: An observed cluster of highly shared sequence variants was recorded as a likely sequencing artifact. In vitro, a few CMV-associated chains proved specific for CMV antigens.

Details on this clone: The antigen is not known.

The PCR contained 60 Vbeta and 13 Jbeta primers. Libraries were prepared by immunoSEQ multiplex PCR; TCRdb keeps only in-frame clonotypes and omits some of them. The repertoire consists of roughly 100,000 clones, with roughly 70% occurring once and the leading ten covering roughly 16%. Germline V gene sequence: CDR1 SNHLY, CDR2 FYNNEI. V was clipped by 7 bases and J by 4 bases; unmatched bases: 5. The CDR3 length is 14 residues. Sequencing was carried out using PBMCs. This clonotype was obtained from a woman in her forties or fifties in good health and CMV-seropositive. V gene TRBV2 combines with J gene TRBJ2-2; the match to TRBD1 covers 8 bases. This CDR3 reads CASNPDRATGELFF. CDR3 coding DNA: TGTGCCAGCAATCCGGACAGGGCCACCGGGGAGCTGTTTTTT.